Each of the 13 T cell receptor beta chains below was sequenced from the same sample in a study of CD8 T cells in Susac syndrome. RNA amounts of about 0.5 to 1 ug underwent reverse transcription with random hexamers. TCRdb ran MiXCR on the immunoSEQ multiplex PCR reads and lists one entry per CDR3 protein. The sample holds about 120,000 distinct CDR3 sequences, 95% to 96% seen once. Sample: CD4+ T cells from PBMCs. The source of these receptors is a human donor with Susac syndrome.

The gene calls are TRBV7-6 and TRBJ1-5, with 8 positions matching TRBD1. Unmatched junction bases numbered 3, after V lost 4 bases and J lost 7 bases. The CDR3 sequence is 13 residues long. Per the germline V gene, CDR1 is SGHVS and CDR2 is FNYEAQ. CDR3 protein: CASSSGGGQPQHF. In DNA form, the CDR3 reads TGTGCCAGCAGCTCAGGGGGCGGGCAGCCCCAGCATTTT.

The chain uses TRBV29-1 and TRBJ2-7; 9 bases are a match to TRBD1. CDR1 and CDR2 from the germline V gene are SQVTM and ANQGSEA. V lost 3 bases, J lost 3 bases, and 9 bases stayed unmatched. This CDR3 spans 15 amino acids. This chain's CDR3 is CSVDESGTGHYEQYF. The DNA of the CDR3 is TGCAGCGTTGATGAAAGCGGGACAGGGCACTACGAGCAGTACTTC.

CDR3 region: CASGIAGGNTGELFF. DNA of the CDR3: TGTGCCAGCGGAATAGCGGGAGGGAATACCGGGGAGCTGTTTTTT. The V and J genes are TRBV4-2 and TRBJ2-2; 11 positions match TRBD2. Losses at the gene ends were 8 bases for V and 5 bases for J; bases not matched to a gene: 7. Germline-derived CDR1 and CDR2 are LGHNA and YNFKEQ. The CDR3 extends over 15 amino acids.

The chain employs TRBV5-5 and TRBJ1-5; possibly TRBD1 for D (6 bases). V was cut by 3 bases and J by 5 bases, with 12 bases left in between. Germline V gene sequence: CDR1 SGHKS, CDR2 YYEKEE (reference sequence). This CDR3 is 14 amino acids long. This chain's CDR3 is CASSSSGDDQPQHF. In DNA, the CDR3 is TGTGCCAGCAGCTCTTCAGGGGACGATCAGCCCCAGCATTTT.

The chain carries TRBV28 and TRBJ1-5; 10 bases match TRBD1. Per germline, CDR1 MDHEN and CDR2 SYDVKM. The CDR3 runs to 14 residues. With V trimmed by 6 bases and J by 15 bases, 14 bases remained unmatched. This chain's CDR3 is CASRTGGLGEDLHF. The CDR3 DNA reads TGTGCCAGCAGGACAGGGGGCCTGGGGGAAGACCTGCATTTT.

The chain combines TRBV12-3 or TRBV12-4 with TRBJ1-1; 9 bases line up with TRBD1. The CDR3 totals 13 residues. V lost 7 bases and J lost 6; bases outside the gene matches: 6. The CDR3 DNA reads as TGTGCCAGCACCCGGACAGGGGTCTCTGAAGCTTTCTTT. Amino acid sequence: CASTRTGVSEAFF.

V usage is TRBV2 and J usage is TRBJ2-1; weak D call: TRBD2 (5 bases). Trimming stripped 7 bases from V and 4 bases from J, with 11 bases between. Looked up from germline, CDR1 is SNHLY and CDR2 is FYNNEI. The CDR3 sequence is 13 residues long. CDR3 residues: CASKAEQYNEQFF. The CDR3 bases are TGTGCCAGCAAAGCGGAGCAATACAATGAGCAGTTCTTC.

The chain employs TRBV5-1 and TRBJ2-5; 9 positions agree with TRBD1. V dropped 3 bases and J dropped 5; count of bases not matched to a gene: 5. This CDR3 comprises 14 residues. The germline V gene has CDR1 SGHRS and CDR2 YFSETQ. The CDR3 DNA is TGCGCCAGCAGCTCAGGACAGGGGTTCGAGACCCAGTACTTC. It specifies CASSSGQGFETQYF.

The rearrangement uses TRBV30 and TRBJ1-1, with D unresolved. V lost 4 bases to trimming and J lost 1 base, with 10 bases between them. The CDR3 covers 13 residues. Looked up from germline, CDR1 is GTSNPN and CDR2 is SVGIG (reference sequence). The CDR3 nucleotides are TGTGCCTGGAAGTCCCGGAGGAACACTGAAGCTTTCTTT. Translated, it gives CAWKSRRNTEAFF.

This chain connects TRBV29-1 to TRBJ2-7, with D possibly matching TRBD2 (5 bases). The CDR3 has 14 amino acids. The V gene lost 8 bases and the J gene lost 2 bases, with 19 bases spanning the gap. CDR1 is SQVTM and CDR2 is ANQGSEA in the germline V gene. CDR3 loop: CSYGGGLTPYEQYF. CDR3 in DNA: TGCAGCTACGGCGGAGGTCTTACCCCCTACGAGCAGTACTTC.

The V gene is TRBV5-1, the J gene TRBJ2-4; TRBD2 matches 14 bases. CDR3 length: 17 residues. The germline CDR1 and CDR2 sequences are SGHRS and YFSETQ. V dropped 1 base and J dropped 6; count of bases not matched to a gene: 6. CDR3 coding DNA: TGCGCCAGCAGCTTGTCCCCGACTAGCGGGAGGGGAAACATTCAGTACTTC. This sequence encodes CASSLSPTSGRGNIQYF.

The chain carries TRBV20-1 and TRBJ1-1; D is ambiguous. Germline-derived CDR1 and CDR2 are DFQATT and SNEGSKA (reference sequence). V lost 5 bases and J 1 base, leaving 14 bases between the germline ends. The CDR3 is 14 residues long. DNA of the CDR3: TGCAGTGCTGGCCGTCCCGTCGGGAACACTGAAGCTTTCTTT. Its translation is CSAGRPVGNTEAFF.

CDR3 bases: TGCAGGGCCGGACTAGCGGGAGTAGAGACCCAGTACTTC. It translates to CRAGLAGVETQYF. J is TRBJ2-5 and V is TRBV20-1; TRBD2 aligns across 13 bases. This CDR3 is built from 13 residues. In germline, CDR1 is DFQATT, CDR2 SNEGSKA (reference sequence).